A selection of T cell receptor beta chains follows, all from one sample in a study of T cells in Graves' hyperthyroidism and ophthalmopathy. TCRdb re-called the multiplex PCR reads through MiXCR, storing one row per CDR3 protein. Of over 500,000 distinct CDR3 sequences detected, over 45% appear once; the ten largest clones hold about 43%. The sample taken for sequencing was peripheral blood or thyroid tissue (not recorded which). These receptors all come from an adult woman with Graves' disease, either hyperthyroidism or ophthalmopathy (not recorded which). The CDR3 runs from the conserved cysteine through the conserved F or W. A D gene is named only where the DNA matches it firmly. The listing skips clone size in some rows; elsewhere it reads once, few, many or a size class.

v_call	j_call	d_call	clone_size	cdr3_nt	cdr3_aa
TRBV29-1	TRBJ2-6	.	.	TGCAGCACCGGACAGGGGGCCAACGTCCTGACTTTC	CSTGQGANVLTF
TRBV7-6	TRBJ2-7	.	few	TGTGCCAGCAGCCACCGGTCGGGGGAGCAGTACTTC	CASSHRSGEQYF
TRBV9	TRBJ2-7	.	.	TGTGCCAGCCCAAGGGGAAACAGGGCCTCCTACGAGCAGTACTTC	CASPRGNRASYEQYF
TRBV7-3	TRBJ2-2	.	.	TGTGCCAGCAGCCCTGACACGAACACCGGGGAGCTGTTTTTT	CASSPDTNTGELFF
TRBV2	TRBJ2-5	.	few	TGTGCCAGCAGTGTCGAGCAAGAGACCCAGTACTTC	CASSVEQETQYF
TRBV7-2	TRBJ1-1	.	many	TGTGCCAGCAGCCCGCGGACGGAACTAGTCACTGAAGCTTTCTTT	CASSPRTELVTEAFF
TRBV20-1	TRBJ1-6	.	.	TGCAGTGCTAGAATGTCAGGGCCGAATTCACCCCTCCACTTT	CSARMSGPNSPLHF
TRBV5-1	TRBJ2-7	.	many	TGCGCCAGCAGCAAGAGCGGGCAGGACTACGAGCAGTACTTC	CASSKSGQDYEQYF
TRBV20-1	TRBJ1-2	.	.	TGCAGTGGTGACAGCTATGGCTACACCTTC	CSGDSYGYTF
TRBV6-6	TRBJ1-2	.	many	TGTGCCAGCAGTTGGAACAGGGCCCATGGCTACACCTTC	CASSWNRAHGYTF
TRBV5-1	TRBJ2-7	.	many	TGCGCCAGCAGCTTGGCGAAGGGCTCCGAGCAGTACTTC	CASSLAKGSEQYF
TRBV7-9	TRBJ1-2	TRBD1	.	TGTGCCAGCAGCCCTCGAACAGGGGGTCATGGCTACACCTTC	CASSPRTGGHGYTF
TRBV5-1	TRBJ1-3	TRBD1	few	TGCGCCAGCAGCGACGGACAGGGTGGAAACACCATATATTTT	CASSDGQGGNTIYF
TRBV12-3/TRBV12-4	TRBJ1-5	TRBD1	.	TGTGCCAGCAGTTTCAGACAGGGGGATCAGCCCCAGCATTTT	CASSFRQGDQPQHF
TRBV2	TRBJ1-1	TRBD1	many	TGTGCCAGCACGGTTGAGGGACAGGGTGGCACTGAAGCTTTCTTT	CASTVEGQGGTEAFF
TRBV7-2	TRBJ2-5	.	.	TGTGCCAGCAAGTACCAAGAGACCCAGTACTTC	CASKYQETQYF
TRBV19	TRBJ2-5	.	many	TGTGCCAGTCGAGGGATGGTAGGACCCCAAGAGACCCAGTACTTC	CASRGMVGPQETQYF
TRBV10-3	TRBJ2-7	TRBD2	.	TGTGCCATCAGCCTGACAGGAGCGGGAGTTGTCGAGCAGTACTTC	CAISLTGAGVVEQYF
TRBV7-6	TRBJ2-6	TRBD1	.	TGTGCCAGCAGCCCACGGGACAGGAGCCCGCCGGCTTTC	CASSPRDRSPPAF
TRBV7-9	TRBJ2-7	.	.	TGTGCCAGCAGCCAGGGTGCAAGCCGGGAGCAGTACTTC	CASSQGASREQYF
TRBV6-2/TRBV6-3	TRBJ1-5	.	many	TGTGCCAGCAGGTCCGGGCAGGGCAATGATCAGCCCCAGCATTTT	CASRSGQGNDQPQHF
TRBV10-3	TRBJ1-2	.	.	TGTGCCATCACTCAGGGGTCGTCGGGCTGCACCTTC	CAITQGSSGCTF
TRBV7-9	TRBJ2-7	.	few	TGTGCCAGCAGCCACCGGGCACCCTCCTACGAGCAGTACTTC	CASSHRAPSYEQYF
TRBV7-9	TRBJ2-3	.	.	TGTGCCAGCAGCCCTATGGCAGATACGCAGTATTTT	CASSPMADTQYF
TRBV20-1	TRBJ1-5	TRBD1	.	TGCAGTCTTAACAGGGGTCTTAGCAATCAGCCCCAGCATTTT	CSLNRGLSNQPQHF
TRBV29-1	TRBJ2-7	.	few	TGCAGCGTTGAAGAAGGGCCCGAGCAGTACTTC	CSVEEGPEQYF
TRBV3-1	TRBJ1-2	.	few	TGTGCCAGCAGCCAAGTTGCAGGGGCCTATGGCTACACCTTC	CASSQVAGAYGYTF
TRBV6-5	TRBJ1-4	.	.	TGTGCCAGCAGTCCGCGGGACGGCTATGAAAAACTGTTTTTT	CASSPRDGYEKLFF
TRBV20-1	TRBJ2-7	TRBD1	.	TGCAGTGCTACCCAGACAGGGAGAATGCAGTACTTC	CSATQTGRMQYF
TRBV20-1	TRBJ1-1	.	many	TGCAGTGCCCCGAGGCCGGGAACGACTGAAGCTTTCTTT	CSAPRPGTTEAFF
TRBV11-2	TRBJ1-6	.	many	TGTGCCAGCAGCTTAGGGTTGGGGGCACCCCTCCACTTT	CASSLGLGAPLHF
TRBV20-1	TRBJ1-5	.	.	TGCAGTGCTGGCGGGGCAGAACAGCCCCAGCATTTT	CSAGGAEQPQHF
TRBV4-1	TRBJ1-5	.	many	TGTGCCAGCAGCCAAGTACAAAATGCTGATCAGCCCCAGCATTTT	CASSQVQNADQPQHF
TRBV15	TRBJ1-5	.	many	TGTGCCACCAGCGGCGGGGACTCGAGGGGCAATCAGCCCCAGCATTTT	CATSGGDSRGNQPQHF
TRBV9	TRBJ1-5	.	.	TGTGCCAGCAGCGTAGCGGGCGGTCTCAATCAGCCCCAGCATTTT	CASSVAGGLNQPQHF
TRBV24-1	TRBJ2-2	.	many	TGTGCCACCAGTGACCAACGGGCGCCGAACACCGGGGAGCTGTTTTTT	CATSDQRAPNTGELFF
TRBV24-1	TRBJ2-5	TRBD2	.	TGTGCTAAGGGTGGCTCCGGGAGGTTAGAGACCCAGTACTTC	CAKGGSGRLETQYF
TRBV10-3	TRBJ2-7	.	few	TGTGCCATCAGTGAGTCAAGGGGGACCTACGAGCAGTACTTC	CAISESRGTYEQYF
TRBV7-9	TRBJ2-6	.	many	TGTGCCAGCGGAGACGGATGGGGGTCTGGGGCCAACGTCCTGACTTTC	CASGDGWGSGANVLTF
TRBV7-3	TRBJ1-2	.	.	TGTGCCAGCAGCCAAGACGCTTCGGATGGCTACACCTTC	CASSQDASDGYTF
TRBV25-1	TRBJ1-5	.	once	TGTGCCTGCAGTGCTCTATCTACAGTCAATCAGCCCCAGCATTTT	CACSALSTVNQPQHF
TRBV20-1	TRBJ1-1	TRBD1	.	TGCAGTGCCATATCAGGGGGCGAGTGGGCTTTCTTT	CSAISGGEWAFF
TRBV10-3	TRBJ1-2	.	once	TGTGCCATCAGTGAGTCGGGAGGAGTAAATGGCTACACCTTC	CAISESGGVNGYTF
TRBV7-4	TRBJ2-3	.	.	TGTGCCAGCAGGGTCGGGACCGTAAAAGATACGCAGTATTTT	CASRVGTVKDTQYF
TRBV24-1	TRBJ1-1	.	.	TGTGCCACCAGTGGGGACGGAGGTCGAGCTTTCTTT	CATSGDGGRAFF
TRBV20-1	TRBJ1-5	.	.	TGCAGTGCTAGTTCAGGGCGGTGGGGTCAGCCCCAGCATTTT	CSASSGRWGQPQHF
TRBV7-9	TRBJ1-4	.	many	TGTGCCAGCAGCCTCGATACAGGTGAAAAACTGTTTTTT	CASSLDTGEKLFF